This TCR beta chain was documented in a study of OX40 agonist ivuxolimab in advanced cancers. Study-wide context: While on treatment, patients had intravenous ivuxolimab at 0.01 to 10 mg/kg every 2 weeks. Males comprised approximately 84% of the group, whose mean age was around 62 years (range 23 to 79).

The CDR3 runs 17 residues. V gave up 1 base and J gave up 0 bases, with 13 bases separating them. Germline values: CDR1 SGHAT, CDR2 FQNNGV. Libraries were prepared by immunoSEQ multiplex PCR; TCRdb keeps only in-frame clonotypes and omits some of them. The sample yields about 58,000 clones, 86% seen once. The study's findings and limits: Low levels of normalized T-cell clonal expansion also appeared in some nonresponders. What antigens the expanded peripheral T cells recognized was never established.

In the case of this clone: Its antigen is unknown.

This sequence was found in an adult with an advanced solid tumor such as melanoma, head and neck, liver or kidney cancer. The chain is built from TRBV11-2 and TRBJ2-4; perhaps TRBD2 as D (7 bases). The sequencing here drew on CD4+ or CD8+ T cells sorted from blood, taken in a trial of the OX40 agonist ivuxolimab. CDR3: CASSLVGGGLAKNIQYF. The CDR3 DNA is TGTGCCAGCAGCTTAGTGGGAGGGGGGCTAGCCAAAAACATTCAGTACTTC.